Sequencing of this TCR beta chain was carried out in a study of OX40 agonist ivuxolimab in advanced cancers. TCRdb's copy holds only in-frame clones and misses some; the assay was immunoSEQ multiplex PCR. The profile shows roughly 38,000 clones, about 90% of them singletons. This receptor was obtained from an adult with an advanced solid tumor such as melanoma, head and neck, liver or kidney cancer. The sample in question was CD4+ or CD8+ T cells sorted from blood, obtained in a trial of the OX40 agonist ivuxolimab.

The CDR3 DNA sequence: TGTGCCAGCAGCCCGGGCGGCCAGCCCTATGGCTACACCTTC. It translates to CASSPGGQPYGYTF. The chain has TRBV5-6 and TRBJ1-2; no clear D. V was shortened by 4 bases and J by 4 bases, with 14 bases between the two germline ends. Looked up from germline, CDR1 is SGHDT and CDR2 is YYEEEE. CDR3 length: 14 amino acids. Full variable domain (remainder filled in from reference TRBV5-6 and TRBJ1-2): DAGVTQSPTHLIKTRGQQVTLRCSPKSGHDTVSWYQQALGQGPQFIFQYYEEEERQRGNFPDRFSGHQFPNYSSELNVNALLLGDSALYLCASSPGGQPYGYTFGSGTRLTVV.